This T cell receptor (beta chain) was observed in a study of tumor and adjacent non-tumor tissue in lung cancer (dated by TCRdb to the late 2010s). Study-level background: The cohort included more than 9 adenocarcinoma, 2 squamous cell carcinoma and 1 small cell lung cancer patients. Ages among the roughly 15 patients ranged from about 31 to 80 years, there were roughly ten men and 5 women, and disease was at TNM stage I to III. In total, sequencing yielded under 150 million productive TCRbeta reads, which works out to an average of about 3.9 million reads per sample. The study compared bulk TCRbeta repertoires between lung tumor tissue and matched distant non-tumor lung tissue from 15 lung cancer patients. For each patient, one tumor sample and one normal lung sample were taken, giving roughly 30 paired specimens that underwent TCRbeta CDR3 sequencing. The paper's findings and limits, for the study overall: The top 100 clones made up a significantly larger cumulative share of the repertoire in normal lung than in tumor tissue. Because peripheral blood was not sequenced, blood TCRbeta repertoires in the lung cancer patients of the study were not examined. Significantly higher TCR diversity was found in younger patients, and higher tumor TCR diversity was associated with shorter overall and disease-free survival. Only 15 or so patients were included in the cohort, and the need for larger samples and more detailed clinical data was noted by the authors. Neither the sequencing platform nor unique molecular identifiers are mentioned in the methods. TCR diversity (inverse Simpson) was significantly higher in tumor than in normal lung tissue (around 450 vs 150, P = 0.0075, Mann-Whitney U test).

RNA was isolated from bulk unsorted tissue, and RNA quality was assessed with a NanoDrop ND-1000 and an Agilent 2100. For the normal lung samples, distant non-tumor tissue was collected more than 3 cm away from the tumor edge. The donors were newly diagnosed lung cancer patients admitted for thoracic surgery in China from August to November 2014 who had not received prior chemotherapy. Patients with previous radiotherapy or chemotherapy, or with another concurrent cancer, were excluded from the study. Surgical tissue pieces of roughly 1-2 cm3 were preserved in RNAlater solution and stored at -80 °C until use. Taken from the germline V gene, the CDR1 and CDR2 loops are SGHAT and FQNNGV. The CDR3 runs 12 residues from the cysteine to the phenylalanine. Of the read, only the CDR3 DNA is kept; its 36 bases are in frame from base 1. Concerning this clonotype: No antigen is known for it. A read error may produce the germline difference seen at one junction end.

The library was obtained by multiplex PCR. Sequencing relied on an Illumina HiSeq 2500. Following protocols modified from ARM-PCR, the researchers constructed TCRbeta libraries through three rounds of nested PCR with primers (Table S4). Before sequencing, PCR products of 200-500 bp were cut from the gel and purified using the QIAquick gel extraction kit. Concerning the study's data processing: Trimmomatic was used to clean the reads, FLASH was used to merge the reads into complete CDR3 sequences, and MiTCR was used to assign the reads to V(D)J germline segments. VDJtools was used to compute clonal diversity as the inverse Simpson's index. In-frame sequences without a premature stop codon were defined as productive reads. TCRdb reanalyzed the raw reads on its own, using fastp at Q25 for trimming and MiXCR for clone calling, and kept in-frame beta chains. Rows with one shared CDR3 protein collapse into an entry with the most common genes and DNA. In this record, the V and J calls reflect TCRdb's handling and not the investigators' own analysis. The sample data list 70,000 to 90,000 distinct CDR3 sequences, and roughly 75% of these were observed just once. 28% of the sample is taken by the ten largest.

Sequenced sample: distant non-tumor lung tissue. This TCR derives from a woman aged 50 to 65 with non-small cell lung cancer. The chain employs TRBV11-2 and TRBJ1-1; the D segment cannot be called with confidence. The DNA sequence follows: TGTACCAGCAGTTCACGGTTCACTGAAGCTTTCTTT. It codes for CTSSSRFTEAFF.